This T cell receptor (beta chain) stems from a study of CD8+ T cells in alopecia areata. The CDR3 runs to 12 residues. The V and J ends lost 6 bases and 4 bases respectively, with 9 bases between them. Germline CDR1 reads MNHEY; CDR2 reads SVGAGI. Patients with alopecia areata provided lesional scalp punch biopsies as well as peripheral blood. TCR sequencing used cDNA made by reverse transcription of extracted RNA. Using immunoSEQ multiplex PCR, the repertoire was profiled, and TCRdb retains in-frame clones only, with some absent. The sample includes 98,000 or so clones, 55% to 70% seen only once; the top ten take roughly 25%.

This chain joins TRBV6-5 and TRBJ1-2; D call uncertain. What was sequenced was NKG2D-low CD8+ T cells sorted from blood. The sequence was obtained from a human donor with alopecia areata. In DNA form, the CDR3 reads TGTGCCAGCAGGTCGGTGACCTATGGCTACACCTTC. Its protein is CASRSVTYGYTF.